The 26 T cell receptor beta chains given below trace back to one sample, sequenced in a study of T cells after yellow fever vaccination. TCRdb reprocessed the 5' RACE reads via MiXCR and lists one record per CDR3 protein. This sample has 450,000 to 550,000 distinct CDR3 sequences; about a fifth occur once, and the top ten carry about 17%. Here the sequenced sample was PBMCs, taken about 20 days after the first yellow fever vaccination. The receptors were gathered from a man younger than 35 who received the YFV17D yellow fever vaccine.

With regard to this clonotype: A junction end diverges from the germline sequence, so it may reflect a read error. The V call is TRBV27, the J call TRBJ2-6; unclear D gene. The length of the CDR3 is 15 residues. Per germline, CDR1 MNHEY and CDR2 SMNVEV (reference sequence). CDR3 nucleotide sequence: TGCACCAGCAGTCAAGACATTTCTGGGGCCAACGTCCTGACTTTC. Its protein is CTSSQDISGANVLTF.

This clonotype turned up a few times. The chain combines TRBV14 with TRBJ2-3; possibly TRBD2 for D (5 bases). The germline V and J ends were trimmed by 6 bases and 0 bases, with 10 bases remaining between them. Germline CDR1 reads SGHDN; CDR2 reads FVKESK. This CDR3 has 14 amino acids. The CDR3 loop reads CASSTLVSTDTQYF. DNA for the CDR3: TGTGCCAGCAGTACACTAGTTAGCACAGATACGCAGTATTTT.

This clonotype was seen repeatedly, ten times or more. The rearrangement joins TRBV12-3 or TRBV12-4 to TRBJ2-2; the D gene is possibly TRBD1 (6 bases). V was cut by 5 bases and J by 1 base, with 11 bases left in between. This CDR3 is built from 15 residues. In DNA form, the CDR3 reads TGTGCCAGCAGTCGACAGGCAGGGAACACCGGGGAGCTGTTTTTT. This gives the protein CASSRQAGNTGELFF.

This clonotype was recorded a few times. The chain carries TRBV10-3 and TRBJ2-7; D not certain. Trimming pared 6 bases from V and 5 bases from J, leaving 17 bases between. The CDR3 length is 14 residues. The germline V gene has CDR1 ENHRY and CDR2 SYGVKD. Written as DNA, the CDR3 is TGTGCCATCAGCGGCCCTATTGTATATCACGAGCAGTACTTC. It specifies CAISGPIVYHEQYF.

This clonotype showed up just a few times. Here the CDR3 DNA reads TGCGCCAGCCACCACCTTCCTGGCACAGATACGCAGTATTTT. This gives the protein CASHHLPGTDTQYF. The chain couples TRBV5-1 to TRBJ2-3; D remains ambiguous. Germline V gene data show CDR1 as SGHRS and CDR2 as YFSETQ. V was shortened by 7 bases and J by 1 base, with 13 bases between the two germline ends. This CDR3 has 14 amino acids. Filled out from reference TRBV5-1 and TRBJ2-3, the complete variable domain reads KAGVTQTPRYLIKTRGQQVTLSCSPISGHRSVSWYQQTPGQGLQFLFEYFSETQRNKGNFPGRFSGRQFSNSRSEMNVSTLELGDSALYLCASHHLPGTDTQYFGPGTRLTVL.

This clonotype was recorded a few times. The rearrangement joins TRBV6-2 or TRBV6-3 to TRBJ2-3; D perhaps matches TRBD2 (6 bases). Trimming shortened V by 7 bases and J by 6 bases, and 20 bases separated the two germline ends. Germline V gene lookup returns CDR1 MNHEY and CDR2 SVGEGT. This CDR3 region has 15 residues. The DNA of the CDR3 is TGTGCCAGCAACCTTTACCCTAGCGCCGGGGATACGCAGTATTTT. Translation gives CASNLYPSAGDTQYF.

This chain connects TRBV5-6 to TRBJ2-7; 7 bases line up with TRBD1. Germline loops: CDR1 SGHDT, CDR2 YYEEEE. The CDR3 is 15 residues long. V lost 3 bases and J lost 6; bases outside the gene matches: 12. In DNA form, the CDR3 reads TGTGCCAGCAGCTACGGACAGGTTCAATTCTCCGAGCAGTACGTC. This codes for CASSYGQVQFSEQYV.

The genes are TRBV12-5 and TRBJ1-1; tentatively, D is TRBD1 (5 bases). The length of the CDR3 is 13 residues. V lost 7 bases and J 2 bases, leaving 11 bases between the germline ends. Germline V gene lookup returns CDR1 LGHNT and CDR2 FRNRAP. In nucleotides, the CDR3 is TGTGCTAGTGCCTCGGACATAAACACTGAAGCTTTCTTT. Protein product: CASASDINTEAFF.

The CDR3 DNA is TGTGCCAGCAGCCCGGGGGGGGGGGCAACTAATGAAAAACTGTTTTTT. This gives the protein CASSPGGGATNEKLFF. The rearrangement joins TRBV28 to TRBJ1-4, with TRBD1 as a possible D gene (5 bases). Trimming removed 6 bases from V and 0 bases from J, with 14 bases in between. The germline gives CDR1 MDHEN, CDR2 SYDVKM. This CDR3 comprises 16 residues.

This chain connects TRBV10-2 to TRBJ2-4; 7 positions match TRBD2. Germline V lookup: CDR1 WSHSY, CDR2 SAAADI. Trimming cost V 0 bases and J 7 bases; bases outside gene matches: 3. This CDR3 has 14 residues. CDR3 amino acids: CASSESGGYNIQYF. The CDR3 DNA reads as TGCGCCAGCAGTGAGTCGGGGGGGTATAACATTCAGTACTTC.

This sequence joins TRBV27 and TRBJ2-2; D is tentatively TRBD1 or TRBD2 (6 bases each). The CDR3 spans 18 residues. Germline CDR1 is MNHEY and CDR2 is SMNVEV (reference sequence). Trimming removed 5 bases from V and 3 bases from J, with 22 bases in between. CDR3 DNA sequence: TGTGCCAGCAGTCGAACTACGGGGGCTAGGGAACACACCGGGGAGCTGTTTTTT. It specifies CASSRTTGAREHTGELFF.

This clonotype was seen a few times. This chain joins TRBV18 and TRBJ2-1; the D gene could be TRBD1 or TRBD2 (5 bases each). The CDR3 runs 16 residues. The ends were cut back, 0 bases at V and 6 bases at J, with 15 bases in the middle. CDR1 and CDR2 (germline): KGHSH, LQKENI. The CDR3, as DNA: TGTGCCAGCTCACCACCGGGGCAGGGACGAGGCAATGAGCAGTTCTTC. The encoded protein is CASSPPGQGRGNEQFF.

This clonotype was counted between two and nine times. The chain carries TRBV5-1 and TRBJ2-1; 7 positions match TRBD2. Germline CDR1 is SGHRS and CDR2 is YFSETQ. J lost 9 bases, V lost 0 bases, and 6 bases had no gene match. CDR3 length: 14 residues. DNA for the CDR3: TGCGCCAGCAGCTTGGATGGACTAGTGGGTGAGCAGTTCTTC. It encodes CASSLDGLVGEQFF.

The chain recombines TRBV15 with TRBJ2-1; the D gene could be TRBD1 or TRBD2 (5 bases each). V gave up 5 bases and J gave up 8 bases, with 13 bases separating them. CDR1 LNHNV and CDR2 YYDKDF come from the germline V gene (reference sequence). This CDR3 is built from 13 residues. The CDR3 is CATSPEGLHEQFF. The CDR3 DNA is TGTGCCACCAGCCCCGAGGGGCTGCATGAGCAGTTCTTC.

This clonotype showed up just a few times. The genes are TRBV3-1 and TRBJ2-4; D assignment may be TRBD1 or TRBD2 (6 bases each). The V end was cut by 4 bases, the J end by 0 bases, with 13 bases between. This CDR3 spans 16 amino acids. Looked up from germline, CDR1 is LGHDT and CDR2 is YNNKEL (reference sequence). The CDR3 sequence: CASSLRGPLAKNIQYF. The DNA of the CDR3 is TGTGCCAGCAGCCTTCGGGGGCCCCTAGCCAAAAACATTCAGTACTTC.

In its sample, this clonotype was seen a few times. The CDR3 DNA sequence: TGTGCCAGCAGCGCCCACGGGGGTACCTACGAGCAGTACTTC. Translated, it gives CASSAHGGTYEQYF. The chain recombines TRBV12-3 or TRBV12-4 with TRBJ2-7; TRBD2 might be the D (6 bases). This CDR3 has 14 amino acids. Trimming took off 6 bases at V and 2 bases at J, with 14 bases between the two ends.

The V and J genes are TRBV6-2 or TRBV6-3 and TRBJ2-3, with 9 bases aligning to TRBD2. V lost 2 bases and J lost 6; bases outside the gene matches: 12. Germline values: CDR1 MNHEY, CDR2 SVGEGT. CDR3 length: 17 amino acids. Here the CDR3 reads CASSYGSWRGGRDTQYF. In DNA form, the CDR3 reads TGTGCCAGCAGTTACGGGTCCTGGCGGGGGGGCCGGGATACGCAGTATTTT.

The gene calls are TRBV2 and TRBJ2-1, with 7 bases aligning to TRBD2. CDR1 is SNHLY and CDR2 is FYNNEI in the germline V gene. CDR3 length equals 17 residues. J lost 0 bases, V lost 3 bases, and 8 bases had no gene match. In nucleotides, the CDR3 is TGTGCCAGCAGTGATACGGCGGGAGCCCCCTCCTACAATGAGCAGTTCTTC. Translated: CASSDTAGAPSYNEQFF.

J is TRBJ2-3 and V is TRBV28; tentatively, D is TRBD1 (5 bases). V dropped 6 bases and J dropped 7 bases, with 11 bases sitting between them. Germline V gene sequence: CDR1 MDHEN, CDR2 SYDVKM. This CDR3 spans 12 amino acids. The CDR3 DNA reads TGTGCCAGCAGCCTAGGGGTGAATACGCAGTATTTT. It is translated as CASSLGVNTQYF.

J is TRBJ2-7 and V is TRBV7-9; 8 nucleotides align to TRBD2. The CDR3 sequence is 14 residues long. CDR1 is SEHNR and CDR2 is FQNEAQ in the germline V gene (reference sequence). V shed 1 base and J 5 bases; nucleotides not matched to a gene: 4. DNA of the CDR3: TGTGCCAGCAGCTTAGGCGGGGGGTTCAACGAGCAGTACTTC. Encoded protein: CASSLGGGFNEQYF.

This clonotype appeared a few times. This chain joins TRBV20-1 and TRBJ1-4, with 9 bases that match TRBD1. This CDR3 contains 14 residues. Per the germline V gene, CDR1 is DFQATT and CDR2 is SNEGSKA (reference sequence). Trimming took 4 bases from V and 8 from J; bases not matched to a gene: 8. Written as DNA, the CDR3 is TGCAGTGCTACACAGGGACAGGGAAGCGAAAAACTGTTTTTT. This codes for CSATQGQGSEKLFF.

This clonotype was observed a handful of times. The rearrangement joins TRBV29-1 to TRBJ2-1; TRBD2 aligns across 8 bases. Germline trimming cut 6 bases from V and 0 bases from J; bases unmatched to any gene: 4. The germline CDR1 and CDR2 sequences are SQVTM and ANQGSEA. The CDR3 runs to 14 residues. CDR3 residues: CSVGGGSSYNEQFF. CDR3 coding DNA: TGCAGCGTGGGCGGGGGGAGCTCCTACAATGAGCAGTTCTTC.

The V call is TRBV5-1, the J call TRBJ1-3, with 8 bases that match TRBD1. Germline assignment: CDR1 SGHRS and CDR2 YFSETQ. Trimming at V came to 4 bases and at J to 2 bases, leaving 2 bases not matched to a gene. There are 14 residues in the CDR3. For the CDR3, the DNA is TGCGCCAGCAGCGAACAGGGGGCTGGAAACACCATATATTTT. Its translation is CASSEQGAGNTIYF.

This chain connects TRBV6-1 to TRBJ2-3; possibly TRBD1 for D (6 bases). Germline-derived CDR1 and CDR2 are MNHNS and SASEGT. The CDR3 sequence is 16 residues long. Trimming stripped 6 bases from V and 2 bases from J, with 18 bases between. CDR3 coding DNA: TGTGCCAGCAGCCCACCTTGGACAGACGCCACAGATACGCAGTATTTT. It is translated as CASSPPWTDATDTQYF.

This clonotype was counted only a few times. The rearrangement joins TRBV5-1 to TRBJ1-1, with 9 bases that match TRBD1. Germline V lookup: CDR1 SGHRS, CDR2 YFSETQ. V was pared by 4 bases and J by 3 bases, with 7 bases of the junction left unmatched. This CDR3 is 15 amino acids long. The CDR3 nucleotides read TGCGCCAGCAGCCGACGGACAGGGGCGGACACTGAAGCTTTCTTT. It encodes CASSRRTGADTEAFF.

The chain carries TRBV5-1 and TRBJ1-2; no definite D call. Trimming stripped 0 bases from V and 0 bases from J, with 12 bases between. The germline V gene encodes CDR1 SGHRS and CDR2 YFSETQ. The CDR3 extends over 16 amino acids. The CDR3 loop is CASSLGPRQTNYGYTF. In DNA, the CDR3 is TGCGCCAGCAGCTTGGGGCCACGGCAGACTAACTATGGCTACACCTTC.